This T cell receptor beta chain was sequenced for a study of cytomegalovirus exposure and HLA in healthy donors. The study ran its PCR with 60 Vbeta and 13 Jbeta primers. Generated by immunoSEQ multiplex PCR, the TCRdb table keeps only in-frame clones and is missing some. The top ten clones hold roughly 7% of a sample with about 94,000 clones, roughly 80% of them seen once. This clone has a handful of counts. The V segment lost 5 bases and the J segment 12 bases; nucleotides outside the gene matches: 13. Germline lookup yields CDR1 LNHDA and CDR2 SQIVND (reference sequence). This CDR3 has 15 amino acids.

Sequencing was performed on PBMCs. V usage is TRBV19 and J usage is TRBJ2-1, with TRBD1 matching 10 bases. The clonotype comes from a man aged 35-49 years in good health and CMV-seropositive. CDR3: CASSLLGTGASSQFF. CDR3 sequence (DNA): TGTGCCAGTAGTTTATTAGGGACAGGGGCTTCCTCGCAGTTCTTC.